This T cell receptor beta chain is from a study of OX40 agonist ivuxolimab in advanced cancers. Study at large: Ivuxolimab was delivered to patients intravenously every 2 weeks at doses spanning 0.01 to 10 mg/kg.

Concerning this clone: What it binds is unknown.

Per germline, CDR1 SEHNR and CDR2 FQNEAQ (reference sequence). Trimming removed 5 bases from V and 0 bases from J, with 17 bases in between. The CDR3 is 16 amino acids. Peripheral blood came from all dose cohorts at three timepoints. Study outcomes and limitations: Low normalized T-cell clonal expansion was also seen in some nonresponders. Relative to CD4+, CD8+ T cells held more expanded clones on average.

Method: immunoSEQ multiplex PCR; TCRdb's copy keeps in-frame clones and lacks some. This sample carries some 19,000 clones, around 87% of them seen once, and the ten largest clones take about a sixth. Source: CD4+ or CD8+ T cells sorted from blood, taken in a trial of the OX40 agonist ivuxolimab. The chain links TRBV7-9 to TRBJ2-7; D is perhaps TRBD1 or TRBD2 (5 bases each). The TCR originated in an adult with an advanced solid tumor such as melanoma, head and neck, liver or kidney cancer. CDR3 coding DNA: TGTGCCAGCAGCCGGACCGGGACCCTACGCTCCTACGAGCAGTACTTC. Translation gives CASSRTGTLRSYEQYF. Full variable domain (remainder filled in from reference TRBV7-9 and TRBJ2-7): DTGVSQNPRHKITKRGQNVTFRCDPISEHNRLYWYRQTLGQGPEFLTYFQNEAQLEKSRLLSDRFSAERPKGSFSTLEIQRTEQGDSAMYLCASSRTGTLRSYEQYFGPGTRLTVT.